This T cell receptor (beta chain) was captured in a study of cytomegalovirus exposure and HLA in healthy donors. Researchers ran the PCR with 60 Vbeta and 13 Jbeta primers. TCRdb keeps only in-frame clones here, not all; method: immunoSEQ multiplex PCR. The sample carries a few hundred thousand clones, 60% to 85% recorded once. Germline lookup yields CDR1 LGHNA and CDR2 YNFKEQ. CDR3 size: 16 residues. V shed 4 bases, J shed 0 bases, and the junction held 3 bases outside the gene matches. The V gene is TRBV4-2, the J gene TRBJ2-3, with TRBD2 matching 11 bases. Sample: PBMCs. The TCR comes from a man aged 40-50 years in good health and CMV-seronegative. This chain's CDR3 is CASSLLAGGSTDTQYF. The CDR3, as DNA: TGTGCCAGCAGCCTATTAGCGGGGGGGAGCACAGATACGCAGTATTTT.